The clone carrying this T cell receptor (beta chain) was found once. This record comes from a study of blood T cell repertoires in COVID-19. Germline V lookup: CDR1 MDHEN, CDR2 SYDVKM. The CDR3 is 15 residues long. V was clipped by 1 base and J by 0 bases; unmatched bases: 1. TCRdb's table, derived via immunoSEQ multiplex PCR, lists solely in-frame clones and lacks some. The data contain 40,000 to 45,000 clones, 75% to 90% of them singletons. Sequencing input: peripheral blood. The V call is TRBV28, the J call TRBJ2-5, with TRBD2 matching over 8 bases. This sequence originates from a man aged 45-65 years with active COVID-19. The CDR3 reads CASSLLAGYQETQYF. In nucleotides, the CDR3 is TGTGCCAGCAGTTTATTAGCGGGGTACCAAGAGACCCAGTACTTC.